This TCR beta chain was recorded in a study of T cell repertoires in cytomegalovirus infection. About the research overall: The public TCR beta signatures pointed to both CMV infection and matching HLA type.

The CDR3 covers 13 residues. The V gene's germline CDR1 is MGHDK and CDR2 SYGVNS. Trimming shortened V by 9 bases and J by 1 base, and 12 bases separated the two germline ends. Comments on this clonotype: What it binds is unknown.

TCRdb fed the reads into MiXCR, producing one record per CDR3 protein. The sample holds approximately 170,000 distinct CDR3 sequences, 13% to 15% seen once. Overall study findings and caveats: The cumulative frequency of public TCR beta families identified carriers of CMV plus the relevant HLA. HLA-C-restricted CMV-specific TCR beta clonotypes were dominant in the ex vivo response.

The specimen sequenced was PBMCs. This sequence was found in a human donor in good health (CMV status not recorded). Some clones in this sample may be carry-over from other donors' samples. This chain uses TRBV25-1 with TRBJ1-1; TRBD1 might be the D (5 bases). CDR3 loop: CASLGVRNTEAFF. For the CDR3, the DNA is TGTGCCAGTCTAGGGGTTAGGAACACTGAAGCTTTCTTT.